This TCR beta chain was found in a study of shared clonotypes between healthy human individuals. As for the study in general: Used for every donor were three CD4 naive, three CD4 memory, two CD8 naive and one CD8 memory plate. General study results and limits: Richness estimates generally favored naive over memory subsets. Donors were few, which limited the genetic and exposure-history diversity represented.

Of note for this clone: What it binds is not known.

V lost 3 bases and J 0 bases, leaving 14 bases between the germline ends. Germline V gene sequence: CDR1 LNHDA, CDR2 SQIVND (reference sequence). This CDR3 has 17 residues. Assay used: immunoSEQ multiplex PCR; TCRdb lists only in-frame clones, some missing. The sample has a few million clones, approximately 96% seen once; the top ten hold more than 0.1%. Sequencing used naive CD4+ T cells sorted from blood. Stated subset: CD45RA+ positively selected. The J gene is TRBJ1-4, the V gene TRBV19; TRBD1 is a possible D gene (6 bases). The receptor's source is a young man in good health. In DNA, the CDR3 is TGTGCCAGTAGTATCTCGGGACATCTTGCAACTAATGAAAAACTGTTTTTT. Translated: CASSISGHLATNEKLFF. Full variable domain (remainder filled in from reference TRBV19 and TRBJ1-4): DGGITQSPKYLFRKEGQNVTLSCEQNLNHDAMYWYRQDPGQGLRLIYYSQIVNDFQKGDIAEGYSVSREKKESFPLTVTSAQKNPTAFYLCASSISGHLATNEKLFFGSGTQLSVL.